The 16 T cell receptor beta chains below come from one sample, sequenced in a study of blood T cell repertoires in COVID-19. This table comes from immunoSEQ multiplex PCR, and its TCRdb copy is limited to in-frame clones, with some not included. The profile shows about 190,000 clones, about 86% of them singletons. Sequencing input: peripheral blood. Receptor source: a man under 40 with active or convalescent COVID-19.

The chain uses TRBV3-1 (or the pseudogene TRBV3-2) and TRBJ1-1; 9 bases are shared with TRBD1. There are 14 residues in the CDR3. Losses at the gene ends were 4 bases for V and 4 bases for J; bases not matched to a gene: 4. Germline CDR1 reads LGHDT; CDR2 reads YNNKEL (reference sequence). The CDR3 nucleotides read TGTGCCAGCAGCCGGGACAGGGTTATCACTGAAGCTTTCTTT. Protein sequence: CASSRDRVITEAFF.

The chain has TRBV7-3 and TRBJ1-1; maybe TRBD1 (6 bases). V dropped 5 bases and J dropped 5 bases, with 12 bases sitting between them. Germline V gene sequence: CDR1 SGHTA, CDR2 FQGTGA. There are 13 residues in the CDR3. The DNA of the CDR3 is TGTGCCAGCAGCCCAAGGGGGGGAACTGAAGCTTTCTTT. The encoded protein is CASSPRGGTEAFF.

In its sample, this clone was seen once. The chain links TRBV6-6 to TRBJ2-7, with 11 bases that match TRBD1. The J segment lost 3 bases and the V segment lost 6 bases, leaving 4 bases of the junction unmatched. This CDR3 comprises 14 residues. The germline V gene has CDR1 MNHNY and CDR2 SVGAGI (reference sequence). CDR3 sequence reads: CASRWTGGIYEQYF. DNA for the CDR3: TGTGCCAGCAGGTGGACAGGGGGCATCTACGAGCAGTACTTC.

The CDR3 is CASSISPTGTAFF. DNA for the CDR3: TGTGCCAGTAGTATCTCTCCGACAGGGACGGCTTTCTTT. The chain combines TRBV19 with TRBJ1-1; 7 nucleotides match TRBD1. Per germline, CDR1 LNHDA and CDR2 SQIVND (reference sequence). This CDR3 is built from 13 residues. After removal of 3 bases from V and 11 bases from J, the junction contained 9 bases not matched to a gene.

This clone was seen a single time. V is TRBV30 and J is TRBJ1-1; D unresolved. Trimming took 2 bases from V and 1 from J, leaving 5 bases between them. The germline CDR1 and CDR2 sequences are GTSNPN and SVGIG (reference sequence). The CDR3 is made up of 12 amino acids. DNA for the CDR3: TGTGCCTGGAGTCATCAGAACACTGAAGCTTTCTTT. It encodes CAWSHQNTEAFF.

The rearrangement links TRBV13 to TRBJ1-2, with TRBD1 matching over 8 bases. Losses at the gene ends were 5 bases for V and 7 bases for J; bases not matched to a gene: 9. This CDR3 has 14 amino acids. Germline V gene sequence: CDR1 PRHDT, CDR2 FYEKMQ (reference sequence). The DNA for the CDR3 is TGTGCCAGCAGCCTTGGACAGGGCCACGGTGGCTACACCTTC. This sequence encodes CASSLGQGHGGYTF.

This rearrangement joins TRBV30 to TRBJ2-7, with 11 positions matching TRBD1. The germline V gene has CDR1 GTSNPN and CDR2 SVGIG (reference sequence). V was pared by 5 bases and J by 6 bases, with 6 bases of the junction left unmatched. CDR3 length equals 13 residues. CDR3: CAWGSGTGGEQYF. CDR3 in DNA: TGTGCCTGGGGGTCCGGGACAGGGGGCGAGCAGTACTTC.

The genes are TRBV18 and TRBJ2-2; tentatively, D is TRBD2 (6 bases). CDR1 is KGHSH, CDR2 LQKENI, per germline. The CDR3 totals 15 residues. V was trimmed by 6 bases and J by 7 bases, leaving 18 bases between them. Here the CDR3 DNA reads TGTGCCAGCTCGGAGGGCTCGGGATTAATCGGGGAGCTGTTTTTT. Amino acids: CASSEGSGLIGELFF.

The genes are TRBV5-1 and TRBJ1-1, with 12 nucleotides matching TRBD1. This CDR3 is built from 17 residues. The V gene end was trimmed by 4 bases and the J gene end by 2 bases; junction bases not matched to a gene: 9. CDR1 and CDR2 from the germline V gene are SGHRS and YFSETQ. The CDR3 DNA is TGCGCCAGCAGCGCGGGTGGGACAGGGGGCAAAAACACTGAAGCTTTCTTT. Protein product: CASSAGGTGGKNTEAFF.

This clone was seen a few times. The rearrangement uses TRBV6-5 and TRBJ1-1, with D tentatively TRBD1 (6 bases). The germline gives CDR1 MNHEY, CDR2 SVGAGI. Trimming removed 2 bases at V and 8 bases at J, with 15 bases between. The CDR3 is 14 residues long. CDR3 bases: TGTGCCAGCAGTTACAGACAGGCCTTGTCCGAAGCTTTCTTT. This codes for CASSYRQALSEAFF.

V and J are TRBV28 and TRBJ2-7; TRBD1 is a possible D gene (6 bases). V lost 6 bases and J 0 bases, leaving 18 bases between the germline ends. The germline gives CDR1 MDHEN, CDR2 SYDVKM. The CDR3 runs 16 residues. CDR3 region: CASRSWGQANSYEQYF. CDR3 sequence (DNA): TGTGCCAGCAGATCGTGGGGGCAGGCGAACTCCTACGAGCAGTACTTC.

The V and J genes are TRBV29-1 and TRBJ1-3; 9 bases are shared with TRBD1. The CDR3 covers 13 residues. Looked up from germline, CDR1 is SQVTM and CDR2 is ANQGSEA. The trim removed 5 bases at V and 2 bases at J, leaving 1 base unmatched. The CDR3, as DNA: TGCAGCGTTCGACAGGGGGCTGGAAACACCATATATTTT. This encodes CSVRQGAGNTIYF.

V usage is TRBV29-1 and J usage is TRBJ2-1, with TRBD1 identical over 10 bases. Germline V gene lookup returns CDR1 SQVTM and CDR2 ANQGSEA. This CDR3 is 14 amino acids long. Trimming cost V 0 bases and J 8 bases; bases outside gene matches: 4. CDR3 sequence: CSVEDPGQGYEQFF. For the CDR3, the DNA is TGCAGCGTTGAAGATCCGGGACAGGGGTATGAGCAGTTCTTC.

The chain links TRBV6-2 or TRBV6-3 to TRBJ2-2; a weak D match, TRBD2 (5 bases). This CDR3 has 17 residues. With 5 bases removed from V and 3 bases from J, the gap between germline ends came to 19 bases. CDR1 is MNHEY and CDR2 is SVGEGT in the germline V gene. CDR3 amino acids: CASSHPGRELDTGELFF. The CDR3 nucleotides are TGTGCCAGCAGTCACCCGGGTAGGGAGTTGGACACCGGGGAGCTGTTTTTT.

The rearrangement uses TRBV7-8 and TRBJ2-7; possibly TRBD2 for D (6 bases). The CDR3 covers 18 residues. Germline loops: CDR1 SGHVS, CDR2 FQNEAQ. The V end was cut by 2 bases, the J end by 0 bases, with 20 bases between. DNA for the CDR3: TGTGCCAGCAGCTTACTCCCCCTACTAGCCGTTAGCTCCTACGAGCAGTACTTC. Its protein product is CASSLLPLLAVSSYEQYF.

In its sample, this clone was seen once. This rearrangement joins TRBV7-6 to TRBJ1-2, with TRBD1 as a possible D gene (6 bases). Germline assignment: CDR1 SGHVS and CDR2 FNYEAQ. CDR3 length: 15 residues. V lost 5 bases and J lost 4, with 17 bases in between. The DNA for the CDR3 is TGTGCCAGCAGCCCTCAACAGGGCGGCGGCTATGGCTACACCTTC. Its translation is CASSPQQGGGYGYTF.